Shown below are 20 T cell receptor beta chains from a single sample sequenced in a study of OX40 agonist ivuxolimab in advanced cancers. The method was immunoSEQ multiplex PCR; TCRdb's version includes in-frame clones alone and lacks a portion of them. This repertoire shows around 98,000 clones, around nine tenths found once; its top ten account for about 0.5%. The sample consisted of CD4+ or CD8+ T cells sorted from blood, taken in a trial of the OX40 agonist ivuxolimab. The receptors come from an adult with an advanced solid tumor such as melanoma, head and neck, liver or kidney cancer.

The chain has TRBV9 and TRBJ1-5, with unresolved D. The CDR3 is 16 amino acids. V lost 1 base, J lost 0 bases, and 11 bases lay in between. Germline V gene data show CDR1 as SGDLS and CDR2 as YYNGEE. The CDR3 DNA is TGTGCCAGCAGCGTATATCGGGTTAATAGCAATCAGCCCCAGCATTTT. It specifies CASSVYRVNSNQPQHF.

The chain uses TRBV28 and TRBJ2-5; unclear D gene. This CDR3 is 15 amino acids long. V lost 2 bases and J 4 bases, leaving 14 bases between the germline ends. Germline CDR1 and CDR2: MDHEN and SYDVKM. CDR3 sequence reads: CASSLAPSRGETQYF. The CDR3 nucleotides are TGTGCCAGCAGTTTAGCCCCCTCACGAGGAGAGACCCAGTACTTC.

The genes are TRBV4-3 and TRBJ1-4, with 9 bases that match TRBD1. CDR1 is LGHNA and CDR2 is YSLEER in the germline V gene. V shed 0 bases and J 9 bases; nucleotides not matched to a gene: 5. The CDR3 extends over 15 amino acids. This chain's CDR3 is CASSQEGTGSQKLFF. As DNA, the CDR3 is TGCGCCAGCAGCCAAGAAGGGACAGGGTCCCAAAAACTGTTTTTT.

V usage is TRBV27 and J usage is TRBJ1-6, with D hard to call. CDR1 is MNHEY and CDR2 is SMNVEV in the germline V gene (reference sequence). The V and J ends lost 5 bases and 1 base respectively, with 12 bases between them. This CDR3 contains 16 residues. This CDR3 reads CASSRLGRSYNSPLHF. The CDR3 DNA reads as TGTGCCAGCAGTAGGCTAGGACGGTCCTATAATTCACCCCTCCACTTT.

The rearrangement uses TRBV19 and TRBJ1-6; perhaps TRBD1 as D (5 bases). This CDR3 comprises 13 residues. Germline loops: CDR1 LNHDA, CDR2 SQIVND (reference sequence). Trimming left V 5 bases short and J 8 bases short, with 10 bases between. The DNA of the CDR3 is TGTGCCAGTAGTCCGACAGCTGATTCACCCCTCCACTTT. Protein sequence: CASSPTADSPLHF.

The chain joins TRBV4-1 to TRBJ2-3; a possible D gene is TRBD2 (6 bases). The CDR3 runs 16 residues. Germline CDR1 is MGHRA and CDR2 is YSYEKL. V was shortened by 0 bases and J by 1 base, with 11 bases between the two germline ends. CDR3 protein: CASSQERWGGTDTQYF. The CDR3 DNA follows: TGCGCCAGCAGCCAAGAACGATGGGGGGGCACAGATACGCAGTATTTT.

This clone was seen a single time. The rearrangement uses TRBV27 and TRBJ1-5; TRBD1 matches at 8 bases. V was clipped by 5 bases and J by 5 bases; unmatched bases: 8. CDR1 and CDR2 from the germline V gene are MNHEY and SMNVEV (reference sequence). The CDR3 spans 15 residues. Here the CDR3 DNA reads TGTGCCAGCAGTCCCCGGGACAGGCCCGATCAGCCCCAGCATTTT. Its protein is CASSPRDRPDQPQHF.

The CDR3 spells CASSPDSTSQPQHF. For the CDR3, the DNA is TGCGCCAGCAGCCCTGACAGTACGTCTCAGCCCCAGCATTTT. V usage is TRBV5-1 and J usage is TRBJ1-5; tentatively, D is TRBD1 (5 bases). Germline CDR1 and CDR2: SGHRS and YFSETQ. V lost 4 bases, J lost 6 bases, and 14 bases lay in between. The CDR3 has 14 residues.

The genes are TRBV14 and TRBJ2-7, with D possibly TRBD1 on 6 matching bases. The CDR3 consists of 16 residues. Germline loops: CDR1 SGHDN, CDR2 FVKESK. The V gene lost 0 bases and the J gene lost 0 bases, with 12 bases spanning the gap. In DNA, the CDR3 is TGTGCCAGCAGCCAAGATGGGGGCCCCAGCTCCTACGAGCAGTACTTC. This encodes CASSQDGGPSSYEQYF.

CDR3 in amino acids: CASSEYSSGRDEQYF. CDR3 bases: TGTGCCAGCAGTGAATATTCATCGGGCAGGGACGAGCAGTACTTC. The chain has TRBV25-1 and TRBJ2-7, with a possible D match to TRBD1 (5 bases). This CDR3 has 15 amino acids. Germline V gene lookup returns CDR1 MGHDK and CDR2 SYGVNS. The V gene lost 0 bases and the J gene lost 5 bases, with 14 bases spanning the gap.

The chain recombines TRBV14 with TRBJ2-1, with TRBD1 identical over 8 bases. Trimming removed 4 bases from V and 4 bases from J; junction bases left unmatched: 12. The CDR3 sequence is 17 residues long. The germline gives CDR1 SGHDN, CDR2 FVKESK. CDR3 DNA sequence: TGTGCCAGCAGCCGAACCACTGGGACAGGCATATACAATGAGCAGTTCTTC. It is translated as CASSRTTGTGIYNEQFF.

The chain is built from TRBV6-1 and TRBJ1-5; no reliable D call. Trimming pared 1 base from V and 7 bases from J, leaving 11 bases between. CDR1 and CDR2 (germline): MNHNS, SASEGT. The CDR3 is 14 amino acids. For the CDR3, the DNA is TGTGCCAGCAGTGAAGTGACCGGGCGGCAGCCCCAGCATTTT. Protein sequence: CASSEVTGRQPQHF.

Turning to this clone: Other DNA sequences in the same sample also yield this CDR3. The V and J genes are TRBV5-1 and TRBJ1-2, with TRBD1 identical over 7 bases. Germline trimming cut 0 bases from V and 4 bases from J; bases unmatched to any gene: 6. In germline, CDR1 is SGHRS, CDR2 YFSETQ. The CDR3 spans 15 residues. The CDR3 is CASSLGGAGGYGYTF. The CDR3 bases are TGCGCCAGCAGCTTGGGTGGGGCAGGGGGCTATGGCTACACCTTC.

The chain has TRBV4-2 and TRBJ2-6; tentatively, D is TRBD2 (5 bases). V lost 1 base and J 0 bases, leaving 16 bases between the germline ends. The length of the CDR3 is 19 residues. Germline V gene sequence: CDR1 LGHNA, CDR2 YNFKEQ. The CDR3 loop reads CASSQGAGNGNSGANVLTF. CDR3 DNA sequence: TGTGCCAGCAGCCAAGGAGCCGGGAATGGGAACTCTGGGGCCAACGTCCTGACTTTC.

This chain links TRBV7-9 with TRBJ1-5; D unclear. The CDR3 is made up of 15 amino acids. Germline V gene sequence: CDR1 SEHNR, CDR2 FQNEAQ (reference sequence). V was cut by 0 bases and J by 3 bases, with 9 bases left in between. The CDR3 DNA follows: TGTGCCAGCAGCTTAGCAGGTCAAATCAATCAGCCCCAGCATTTT. It is translated as CASSLAGQINQPQHF.

This clone was observed a few times. The rearrangement links TRBV7-8 to TRBJ2-1; the D gene could be TRBD1 or TRBD2 (5 bases each). This CDR3 contains 14 residues. Germline CDR1 reads SGHVS; CDR2 reads FQNEAQ. Trimming cost V 3 bases and J 5 bases, with 11 bases left between them. CDR3 amino acids: CASSFLVGDNEQFF. CDR3 nucleotide sequence: TGTGCCAGCAGCTTTCTAGTGGGGGACAATGAGCAGTTCTTC.

The chain couples TRBV5-1 to TRBJ2-3; possibly TRBD1 or TRBD2 for D (5 bases each). V lost 0 bases and J lost 4, with 9 bases in between. The CDR3 extends over 14 amino acids. Germline-derived CDR1 and CDR2 are SGHRS and YFSETQ. In nucleotides, the CDR3 is TGCGCCAGCAGCTTGGGTACGGGGCCAGATACGCAGTATTTT. It yields the protein CASSLGTGPDTQYF.

The chain joins TRBV7-2 to TRBJ2-7, with D tentatively TRBD1 or TRBD2 (5 bases each). CDR1 and CDR2 (germline): SGHTA, FQGNSA. V was clipped by 1 base and J by 12 bases, with 19 bases between them. The CDR3 contains 14 residues. Written as DNA, the CDR3 is TGTGCCAGCAGCTTAGAGGGTTTGGGGACCGGGCTGTACTTC. The encoded protein is CASSLEGLGTGLYF.

V gene TRBV4-1 combines with J gene TRBJ2-5; D perhaps matches TRBD2 (6 bases). Germline CDR1 reads MGHRA; CDR2 reads YSYEKL. This CDR3 spans 14 amino acids. Trimming removed 1 base at V and 6 bases at J, with 12 bases between. CDR3 protein: CASSQGGTLQTQYF. The CDR3 nucleotides read TGCGCCAGCAGCCAAGGGGGGACTTTGCAGACCCAGTACTTC.

V gene TRBV19 combines with J gene TRBJ1-2, with D unclear. Germline values: CDR1 LNHDA, CDR2 SQIVND (reference sequence). CDR3 length: 15 amino acids. Trimming shortened V by 2 bases and J by 5 bases, and 15 bases separated the two germline ends. The CDR3 DNA reads as TGTGCCAGTAGTATAAAATCCAAAACAGCGTATGGCTACACCTTC. Translation: CASSIKSKTAYGYTF.